The 8 T cell receptor beta chains below all came from one sample that was sequenced in a study of blood T cell repertoires in COVID-19. The table came from immunoSEQ multiplex PCR; TCRdb's copy has only in-frame clones and leaves some out. The table includes 99,000 or so clones, 84% detected once. The sequenced sample was peripheral blood. These receptors were obtained from a man in his 70s with active or convalescent COVID-19.

The chain uses TRBV19 and TRBJ1-5, with 9 bases aligning to TRBD1. V was pared by 6 bases and J by 2 bases, with 5 bases of the junction left unmatched. The germline gives CDR1 LNHDA, CDR2 SQIVND (reference sequence). This CDR3 comprises 15 residues. The CDR3 DNA reads TGTGCCAGTAGGGACAGGGGATCGGGCAATCAGCCCCAGCATTTT. This sequence encodes CASRDRGSGNQPQHF.

The chain couples TRBV6-5 to TRBJ2-1; TRBD2 matches 11 bases. Per the germline V gene, CDR1 is MNHEY and CDR2 is SVGAGI. The CDR3 extends over 15 amino acids. V dropped 6 bases and J dropped 2; count of bases not matched to a gene: 3. CDR3 loop: CASSLTSGAYNEQFF. The CDR3 region has the DNA TGTGCCAGCAGCCTGACTAGCGGGGCCTACAATGAGCAGTTCTTC.

As regards this clone: A read error may account for a junction end that differs from germline. The gene calls are TRBV18 and TRBJ2-7, with D maybe TRBD2 (5 bases). The CDR3 sequence is 15 residues long. The V gene's germline CDR1 is KGHSH and CDR2 LQKENI. The DNA for the CDR3 is TGTGCCGGCTCACCACTCCCGGACTCCCCTTACGAGCAGTACTTC. It translates to CAGSPLPDSPYEQYF.

The chain is built from TRBV30 and TRBJ1-4, with 8 bases identical to TRBD1. J gave up 5 bases and V 2 bases, and 10 bases lay outside the gene matches. The CDR3 contains 16 residues. Germline CDR1 is GTSNPN and CDR2 is SVGIG (reference sequence). Written as DNA, the CDR3 is TGTGCCTGGAGTAACCCCCGGGACAGGATGAATGAAAAACTGTTTTTT. Protein sequence: CAWSNPRDRMNEKLFF.

The chain carries TRBV18 and TRBJ1-1, with D perhaps TRBD1 (6 bases). Trimming left V 6 bases short and J 6 bases short, with 17 bases between. Germline CDR1 KGHSH, CDR2 LQKENI. The CDR3 is made up of 14 amino acids. The CDR3 loop reads CASSPNTGQSEAFF. CDR3 coding DNA: TGTGCCAGCTCCCCCAACACCGGACAGTCTGAAGCTTTCTTT.

This chain uses TRBV9 with TRBJ2-2; possible D gene TRBD2, 6 bases. V dropped 6 bases and J dropped 6 bases, with 6 bases sitting between them. The CDR3 is made up of 11 amino acids. Germline CDR1 is SGDLS and CDR2 is YYNGEE. The chain's CDR3 is CASTGAGELFF. The CDR3 DNA sequence: TGTGCCAGCACGGGGGCCGGGGAGCTGTTTTTT.

CDR3 protein: CASAGGGAGETQYF. Written as DNA, the CDR3 is TGTGCCAGCGCTGGAGGGGGCGCAGGGGAGACCCAGTACTTC. The V gene is TRBV28, the J gene TRBJ2-5; the D gene is possibly TRBD1 (7 bases). CDR1 is MDHEN and CDR2 is SYDVKM in the germline V gene. V lost 8 bases, J lost 5 bases, and 18 bases lay in between. The CDR3 has 14 amino acids.

CDR3 nucleotide sequence: TGTGCCAGCTCACCGTTATACAGGGATGGCTACACCTTC. It specifies CASSPLYRDGYTF. The chain couples TRBV18 to TRBJ1-2, with D possibly being TRBD1 (6 bases). The V and J ends lost 3 bases and 6 bases respectively, with 11 bases between them. Germline V gives CDR1 KGHSH, CDR2 LQKENI. The CDR3 covers 13 residues.